A single sample is the source of the 22 T cell receptor beta chains below, sequenced in a study of shared clonotypes between healthy human individuals. Using immunoSEQ multiplex PCR, the repertoire was profiled, and TCRdb retains in-frame clones only, with some absent. The sample comprises around 1.4 million clones, just under 99% of which are singletons, and around 0.33% rests with the top ten. The sequenced sample was naive CD4+ T cells sorted from blood. The subset denotes: CD45RA+ positively selected. These receptors were collected from a man aged 25 to 40 in good health.

The rearrangement joins TRBV19 to TRBJ2-7; maybe TRBD2 (5 bases). V lost 8 bases to trimming and J lost 6 bases, with 17 bases between them. The CDR3 loop spans 13 amino acids. The germline V gene has CDR1 LNHDA and CDR2 SQIVND (reference sequence). The CDR3 DNA is TGTGCCAGTCGTGGCTTTGCTGAGGGCGAGCAGTACTTC. Encoded protein: CASRGFAEGEQYF.

V gene TRBV10-3 combines with J gene TRBJ1-5; D remains ambiguous. This CDR3 contains 13 residues. The ends were cut back, 6 bases at V and 5 bases at J, with 11 bases in the middle. Germline-derived CDR1 and CDR2 are ENHRY and SYGVKD. CDR3: CAISESGDQPQHF. In nucleotides, the CDR3 is TGTGCCATCAGCGAATCGGGCGATCAGCCCCAGCATTTT.

This clone was detected once. The chain links TRBV10-3 to TRBJ2-3; 9 bases agree with TRBD1. The CDR3 has 14 amino acids. The germline V gene has CDR1 ENHRY and CDR2 SYGVKD. Losses at the gene ends were 7 bases for V and 1 base for J; bases not matched to a gene: 3. CDR3 coding DNA: TGTGCCATCACCAGGACAGGGGGCACAGATACGCAGTATTTT. Translated: CAITRTGGTDTQYF.

This chain connects TRBV29-1 to TRBJ1-1; 10 positions agree with TRBD1. Germline-derived CDR1 and CDR2 are SQVTM and ANQGSEA. CDR3 length equals 16 residues. Trimming removed 6 bases from V and 6 bases from J; junction bases left unmatched: 16. CDR3 amino acids: CSVAGGPGQGRSEAFF. The CDR3 nucleotides are TGCAGCGTGGCGGGGGGTCCGGGACAGGGGCGCTCTGAAGCTTTCTTT.

This chain connects TRBV4-3 to TRBJ2-7; the match to TRBD1 covers 8 bases. The CDR3 loop spans 15 amino acids. The trim removed 1 base at V and 6 bases at J, leaving 8 bases unmatched. CDR1 LGHNA and CDR2 YSLEER come from the germline V gene. CDR3 loop: CASSQGQGSYSEQYF. CDR3 DNA sequence: TGCGCCAGCAGCCAAGGACAGGGGAGTTACAGCGAGCAGTACTTC.

This chain joins TRBV28 and TRBJ1-2, with D perhaps TRBD1 (5 bases). In germline, CDR1 is MDHEN, CDR2 SYDVKM. Trimming took off 3 bases at V and 0 bases at J, with 8 bases between the two ends. The CDR3 spans 14 residues. The CDR3 DNA is TGTGCCAGCAGTTTTGTAGGGGCTAACTATGGCTACACCTTC. This codes for CASSFVGANYGYTF.

This rearrangement joins TRBV5-6 to TRBJ2-1; 8 bases align to TRBD1. Per germline, CDR1 SGHDT and CDR2 YYEEEE. CDR3 size: 16 residues. V was pared by 4 bases and J by 7 bases, with 13 bases of the junction left unmatched. DNA of the CDR3: TGTGCCAGCAGCCGAAAAGCCGGGACAGGTGGTAATGAGCAGTTCTTC. Translating gives CASSRKAGTGGNEQFF.

As concerns this clone: The sample carries other DNA sequences with the same CDR3. The chain uses TRBV5-1 and TRBJ2-2, with 9 bases lining up with TRBD2. Germline V CDR1 and CDR2: SGHRS, YFSETQ. The CDR3 loop spans 15 amino acids. Trimming removed 3 bases from V and 3 bases from J; junction bases left unmatched: 3. The CDR3 spells CASSSGLADTGELFF. CDR3 in DNA: TGCGCCAGCAGCTCGGGACTAGCCGACACCGGGGAGCTGTTTTTT.

This chain connects TRBV10-3 to TRBJ1-1, with D unresolved. The V and J ends lost 6 bases and 7 bases respectively, with 9 bases between them. From germline, CDR1 is ENHRY and CDR2 SYGVKD. There are 11 residues in the CDR3. The CDR3: CAIRDDGEAFF. For the CDR3, the DNA is TGTGCCATCAGGGACGACGGTGAAGCTTTCTTT.

This rearrangement joins TRBV5-1 to TRBJ2-2; D is undetermined. This CDR3 comprises 17 residues. The V gene lost 7 bases and the J gene lost 5 bases, with 24 bases spanning the gap. In germline, CDR1 is SGHRS, CDR2 YFSETQ. The CDR3 DNA reads as TGCGCCAGCTCACCCCCTTGGGATGCTCGACGAACCGGGGAGCTGTTTTTT. Translating it yields CASSPPWDARRTGELFF. Complete variable domain (other parts from reference TRBV5-1 and TRBJ2-2): KAGVTQTPRYLIKTRGQQVTLSCSPISGHRSVSWYQQTPGQGLQFLFEYFSETQRNKGNFPGRFSGRQFSNSRSEMNVSTLELGDSALYLCASSPPWDARRTGELFFGEGSRLTVL.

This clone was observed a single time. The chain is built from TRBV11-2 and TRBJ2-1; D possibly corresponds to TRBD1 (5 bases). There are 12 residues in the CDR3. Germline CDR1 SGHAT, CDR2 FQNNGV. V lost 2 bases and J lost 9, with 8 bases in between. CDR3 region: CASSLRRAEQFF. The CDR3 nucleotides read TGTGCCAGCAGCTTACGCAGGGCTGAGCAGTTCTTC.

J is TRBJ2-7 and V is TRBV27, with 9 bases matching TRBD1. The CDR3 is 17 amino acids. The germline CDR1 and CDR2 sequences are MNHEY and SMNVEV (reference sequence). The V segment lost 6 bases and the J segment 1 base; nucleotides outside the gene matches: 13. The CDR3 sequence is CASSRRSSGTGSYEQYF. For the CDR3, the DNA is TGTGCCAGCAGCCGACGGTCATCCGGGACAGGGTCCTACGAGCAGTACTTC.

The V call is TRBV10-2, the J call TRBJ2-3, with D maybe TRBD1 (6 bases). The germline CDR1 and CDR2 sequences are WSHSY and SAAADI. There are 14 residues in the CDR3. Trimming shortened V by 4 bases and J by 3 bases, and 11 bases separated the two germline ends. DNA of the CDR3: TGCGCCAGCAGTGGCAACAGGGTAACAGATACGCAGTATTTT. Protein: CASSGNRVTDTQYF.

The chain employs TRBV11-2 and TRBJ2-1, with 7 bases identical to TRBD2. Germline CDR1 SGHAT, CDR2 FQNNGV. The CDR3 extends over 15 amino acids. V was pared by 5 bases and J by 8 bases, with 12 bases of the junction left unmatched. The CDR3: CASSRLAGGRDEQFF. The CDR3 DNA sequence: TGTGCCAGCAGCCGACTAGCAGGTGGTCGCGATGAGCAGTTCTTC.

The chain uses TRBV25-1 and TRBJ2-1; 8 positions agree with TRBD2. V was clipped by 10 bases and J by 0 bases; unmatched bases: 8. This CDR3 contains 15 residues. Germline V gene data show CDR1 as MGHDK and CDR2 as SYGVNS. The CDR3 DNA follows: TGTGCCACCGAGACTAGCGTCAGCTCCTACAATGAGCAGTTCTTC. Translating it yields CATETSVSSYNEQFF.

This rearrangement joins TRBV4-3 to TRBJ2-1, with 8 bases aligning to TRBD1. The CDR3 extends over 15 amino acids. The germline CDR1 and CDR2 sequences are LGHNA and YSLEER. V lost 1 base, J lost 4 bases, and 3 bases stayed unmatched. CDR3 nucleotides: TGCGCCAGCAGCCAAGGAGGGACAGGTTACAATGAGCAGTTCTTC. It yields the protein CASSQGGTGYNEQFF.

V gene TRBV6-5 combines with J gene TRBJ2-2; 11 bases match TRBD2. The J segment lost 7 bases and the V segment lost 0 bases, leaving 4 bases of the junction unmatched. This CDR3 comprises 16 residues. CDR1 and CDR2 from the germline V gene are MNHEY and SVGAGI. CDR3 protein: CASSYSTGLAVGELFF. As DNA, the CDR3 is TGTGCCAGCAGTTACTCTACGGGACTAGCGGTCGGGGAGCTGTTTTTT.

The chain links TRBV27 to TRBJ1-5; TRBD1 matches at 7 bases. This CDR3 is 15 amino acids long. Trimming took 6 bases from V and 1 from J; bases not matched to a gene: 6. Germline CDR1 is MNHEY and CDR2 is SMNVEV (reference sequence). CDR3 DNA: TGTGCCAGCAGGGCCGCAGGGGGGAGCAATCAGCCCCAGCATTTT. Translating it yields CASRAAGGSNQPQHF.

This clone was counted a single time. The V and J genes are TRBV7-2 and TRBJ2-2; 7 bases fit TRBD1. Germline V gene lookup returns CDR1 SGHTA and CDR2 FQGNSA. The CDR3 runs to 14 residues. The V segment lost 5 bases and the J segment 6 bases; nucleotides outside the gene matches: 6. This CDR3 is CASSLRTGAGELFF. The CDR3 region has the DNA TGTGCCAGCAGCCTTCGTACAGGGGCCGGGGAGCTGTTTTTT.

This chain uses TRBV2 with TRBJ2-1; a possible D gene is TRBD1 (5 bases). Germline loops: CDR1 SNHLY, CDR2 FYNNEI. The CDR3 has 14 amino acids. Trimming took 7 bases from V and 3 from J, leaving 13 bases between them. CDR3 in DNA: TGTGCCAGCATGGGGCAGGCTAACTACAATGAGCAGTTCTTC. It is translated as CASMGQANYNEQFF. Looking up the rest from reference TRBV2 and TRBJ2-1 gives the full variable domain: EPEVTQTPSHQVTQMGQEVILRCVPISNHLYFYWYRQILGQKVEFLVSFYNNEISEKSEIFDDQFSVERPDGSNFTLKIRSTKLEDSAMYFCASMGQANYNEQFFGPGTRLTVL.

Only one count was recorded for this clone. The CDR3, as DNA: TGCGCCAGCAGCCAAGCGGTTGAGCAGTTCTTC. Protein: CASSQAVEQFF. The chain employs TRBV4-1 and TRBJ2-1; no definite D call. CDR3 length: 11 residues. The V end lost 1 base, the J end lost 9 bases, and 4 bases lay between the germline ends. Germline V gene data show CDR1 as MGHRA and CDR2 as YSYEKL.

The chain joins TRBV28 to TRBJ2-7; D may be TRBD1 or TRBD2 (5 bases each). The CDR3 loop spans 14 amino acids. The V end lost 6 bases, the J end lost 2 bases, and 14 bases lay between the germline ends. Germline V CDR1 and CDR2: MDHEN, SYDVKM. CDR3 residues: CASRTGTTTYEQYF. DNA of the CDR3: TGTGCCAGCAGGACCGGGACGACAACCTACGAGCAGTACTTC. Full variable domain (remainder filled in from reference TRBV28 and TRBJ2-7): DVKVTQSSRYLVKRTGEKVFLECVQDMDHENMFWYRQDPGLGLRLIYFSYDVKMKEKGDIPEGYSVSREKKERFSLILESASTNQTSMYLCASRTGTTTYEQYFGPGTRLTVT.